This is a list of T cell receptor beta chains from one sample in a study of blood T cells in healthy people across ages. TCRdb reprocessed the 5' RACE reads with MiXCR, giving one entry per CDR3 protein. This table holds 600,000 to 1,000,000 distinct CDR3 sequences, approximately 25% found once. These same data were also listed under a study on T cells of mothers and their children.

Sequencing used blood. These receptors were taken from a boy aged 5-17 years in good health. The CDR3 runs from the conserved cysteine through the conserved F or W. D genes are given only for firm matches.

>TRBV5-1|-|TRBJ2-1
CASSPVAGYNEQFF
>TRBV4-3|-|TRBJ1-2
CASSQTPVGAGVYGYTF
>TRBV18|-|-
CASSPVTGVGYEQYF
>TRBV12-3/TRBV12-4|-|-
CASSYGTQEQFF
>TRBV6-2/TRBV6-3|-|TRBJ1-5
CASTPGGQVNQPQHF
>TRBV28|-|TRBJ1-2
CASMKQGNYGYTF
>TRBV27|-|TRBJ2-1
CASSFEDTGSYEQFF
>TRBV19|-|TRBJ1-5
CASSDPGLLQPQHF
>TRBV2|-|TRBJ2-1
CASSAGRGQTISYNEQFF
>TRBV28|-|TRBJ1-6
CASSPSLGGDNSPLHF
>TRBV5-1|TRBD2|TRBJ2-2
CASSQTSGSTSGELFF
>TRBV3-1|TRBD1|TRBJ1-5
CASSQEFGQGLVYSNQPQHF
>TRBV28|-|TRBJ1-1
CASSRQETDEAFF
>TRBV20-1|TRBD1|TRBJ2-5
CSAEFRGQETQYF
>TRBV29-1|-|TRBJ2-5
CSVDAGVGLETQYF
>TRBV5-6|TRBD1|TRBJ2-2
CASSRASRGRGELFF
>TRBV12-3/TRBV12-4|-|TRBJ2-7
CASSFAWDEQYF
>TRBV5-1|-|TRBJ1-4
CASSLDRGDGKLFF
>TRBV12-3/TRBV12-4|TRBD2|TRBJ2-1
CASTRGDVPYNEQFF
>TRBV29-1|-|TRBJ2-3
CSVEAGPGVGTDTQYF
>TRBV5-1|-|TRBJ1-5
CASSLEAGPWGNQPQHF
>TRBV28|-|TRBJ1-2
CASSPPIQNYGYTF
>TRBV12-3/TRBV12-4|TRBD1|TRBJ1-6
CASRPGQENSPPHF
>TRBV24-1|TRBD1|TRBJ2-5
CATSDLGQWETQYF
>TRBV4-3|-|TRBJ2-1
CASSQDIILAGVFNEQFF
>TRBV19|TRBD1|TRBJ1-1
CASSTRTGWGTEAFF
>TRBV12-5|TRBD2|TRBJ2-1
CASGLDSGSNNEQFF
>TRBV7-2|TRBD1|TRBJ1-4
CASSQGGAFNEKLFF
>TRBV28|-|TRBJ2-5
CASSTSGLQIQETQYF
>TRBV18|TRBD1|TRBJ1-5
CASSPGQGPGQPQHF
>TRBV28|TRBD1|TRBJ1-1
CASRNYRGLNTEAFF